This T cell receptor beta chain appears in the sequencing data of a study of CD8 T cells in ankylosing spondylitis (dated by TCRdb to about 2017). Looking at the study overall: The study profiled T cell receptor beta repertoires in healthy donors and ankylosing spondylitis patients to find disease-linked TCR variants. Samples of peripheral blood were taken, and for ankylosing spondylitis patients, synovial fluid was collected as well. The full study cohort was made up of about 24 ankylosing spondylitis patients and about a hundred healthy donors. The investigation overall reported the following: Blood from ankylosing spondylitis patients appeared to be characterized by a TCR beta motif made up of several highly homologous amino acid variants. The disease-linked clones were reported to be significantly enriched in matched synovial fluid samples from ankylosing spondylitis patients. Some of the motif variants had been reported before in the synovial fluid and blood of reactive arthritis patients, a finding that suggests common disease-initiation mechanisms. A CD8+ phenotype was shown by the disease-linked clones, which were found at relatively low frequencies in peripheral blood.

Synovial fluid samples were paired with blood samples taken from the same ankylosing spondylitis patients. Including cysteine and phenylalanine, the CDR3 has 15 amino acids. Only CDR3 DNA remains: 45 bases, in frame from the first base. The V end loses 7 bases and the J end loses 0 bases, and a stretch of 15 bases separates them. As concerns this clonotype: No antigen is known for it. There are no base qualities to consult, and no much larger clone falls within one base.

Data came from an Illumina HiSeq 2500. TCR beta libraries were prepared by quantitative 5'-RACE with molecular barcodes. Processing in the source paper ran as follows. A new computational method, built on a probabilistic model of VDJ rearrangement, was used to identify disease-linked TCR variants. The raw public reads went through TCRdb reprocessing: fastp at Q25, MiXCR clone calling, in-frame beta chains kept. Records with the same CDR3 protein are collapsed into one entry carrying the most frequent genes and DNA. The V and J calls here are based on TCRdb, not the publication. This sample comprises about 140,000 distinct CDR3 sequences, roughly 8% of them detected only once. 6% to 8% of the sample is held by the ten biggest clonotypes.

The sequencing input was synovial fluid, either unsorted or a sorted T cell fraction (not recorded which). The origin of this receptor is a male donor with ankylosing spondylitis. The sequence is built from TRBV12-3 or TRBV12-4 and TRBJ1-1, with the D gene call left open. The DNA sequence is TGTGCCAGCATCCTGGGGTGGCAGATGAACACTGAAGCTTTCTTT. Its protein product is CASILGWQMNTEAFF.